Listed here are 20 T cell receptor beta chains from one sample, sequenced in a study of response to subunit inactivated influenza vaccine. TCRdb used MiXCR to reprocess the RT-PCR reads, holding one entry per CDR3 protein. The sample contains roughly 190,000 distinct CDR3 sequences, 13% to 15% of which appear only once. Sequences were derived from CD8+ T cells sorted from PBMCs, sampled roughly 5 days after vaccination. These receptors originate from a man aged 50-60 years who received an inactivated influenza vaccine.

This clonotype appeared a few times. The CDR3, as DNA: TGTGCCAGCAGTTACTCTCTCGGACACCCAGTTAGCACAGATACGCAGTATTTT. Residues: CASSYSLGHPVSTDTQYF. The chain uses TRBV6-5 and TRBJ2-3, with a possible D match to TRBD1 (5 bases). Germline loops: CDR1 MNHEY, CDR2 SVGAGI. The CDR3 length is 18 residues. The V gene lost 0 bases and the J gene lost 0 bases, with 16 bases spanning the gap.

This clonotype was counted at least ten times. The V and J genes are TRBV4-3 and TRBJ2-7; unclear D gene. From germline, CDR1 is LGHNA and CDR2 YSLEER. Deletions cut 0 bases from V and 3 bases from J, with 12 bases between. The CDR3 has 15 amino acids. The DNA for the CDR3 is TGCGCCAGCAGCCAAGATGCCGAGTGGTTCTACGAGCAGTACTTC. The encoded protein is CASSQDAEWFYEQYF.

The chain recombines TRBV27 with TRBJ1-2, with 7 bases matching TRBD1. CDR3 length equals 16 residues. V shed 2 bases, J shed 0 bases, and the junction held 6 bases outside the gene matches. Germline-derived CDR1 and CDR2 are MNHEY and SMNVEV (reference sequence). Here the CDR3 reads CASSLVGTATNYGYTF. CDR3 nucleotide sequence: TGTGCCAGCAGTTTAGTTGGGACAGCTACTAACTATGGCTACACCTTC.

This clonotype was picked up a small number of times. V is TRBV20-1 and J is TRBJ2-3; 7 positions agree with TRBD2. From germline, CDR1 is DFQATT and CDR2 SNEGSKA (reference sequence). V was clipped by 6 bases and J by 7 bases; unmatched bases: 4. The CDR3 runs 11 residues. The CDR3 DNA reads as TGCAGTGCCAGGACTAGAAATACGCAGTATTTT. It is translated as CSARTRNTQYF.

The chain has TRBV27 and TRBJ2-3, with 11 bases that match TRBD2. The CDR3 spans 16 residues. The V gene end was trimmed by 5 bases and the J gene end by 2 bases; junction bases not matched to a gene: 6. The germline CDR1 and CDR2 sequences are MNHEY and SMNVEV (reference sequence). In nucleotides, the CDR3 is TGTGCCAGCAGTGAGCGACTAGCGGGGCTCACAGATACGCAGTATTTT. Protein product: CASSERLAGLTDTQYF.

This clonotype was observed at least ten times. The chain combines TRBV12-3 or TRBV12-4 with TRBJ2-2, with 10 bases aligning to TRBD2. V trimming: 3 bases; J trimming: 2 bases; junction bases outside the gene matches: 24. The CDR3 consists of 23 residues. The CDR3 here is CASSFWSPFGLAASGENTGELFF. Here the CDR3 DNA reads TGTGCCAGCAGTTTTTGGTCGCCCTTTGGACTAGCGGCGTCTGGTGAAAACACCGGGGAGCTGTTTTTT.

This chain links TRBV20-1 with TRBJ2-2; the match to TRBD2 covers 11 bases. Germline lookup yields CDR1 DFQATT and CDR2 SNEGSKA (reference sequence). The V and J ends lost 6 bases and 1 base, in that order; junction bases with no gene match: 7. This CDR3 is 16 amino acids long. CDR3 loop: CSATGTSGRNTGELFF. In DNA, the CDR3 is TGCAGTGCCACCGGCACTAGCGGGAGGAACACCGGGGAGCTGTTTTTT.

The V and J genes are TRBV4-2 and TRBJ2-1; 8 nucleotides line up with TRBD2. The CDR3 runs 16 residues. Germline loops: CDR1 LGHNA, CDR2 YNFKEQ. V lost 1 base to trimming and J lost 0 bases; unmatched junction nucleotides: 2. The CDR3 DNA reads TGTGCCAGCAGCCAAGCGGCGGGGGGCTCCTACAATGAGCAGTTCTTC. This sequence encodes CASSQAAGGSYNEQFF.

This clonotype appeared a few times. This chain uses TRBV28 with TRBJ2-7; TRBD1 matches at 9 bases. Germline CDR1 and CDR2: MDHEN and SYDVKM. V gave up 2 bases and J gave up 6 bases; unmatched junction bases: 5. The CDR3 has 14 residues. CDR3 in amino acids: CASSLRRQGVEQYF. CDR3 DNA: TGTGCCAGCAGTTTACGTAGACAGGGGGTCGAGCAGTACTTC.

The chain recombines TRBV28 with TRBJ2-3; D uncertain. CDR3 length: 14 residues. The V end lost 3 bases, the J end lost 4 bases, and 11 bases lay between the germline ends. Germline values: CDR1 MDHEN, CDR2 SYDVKM. The CDR3 reads CASSFLDEADTQYF. Written as DNA, the CDR3 is TGTGCCAGCAGTTTTTTGGACGAGGCAGATACGCAGTATTTT.

This clonotype was counted a few times. This rearrangement joins TRBV6-2 or TRBV6-3 to TRBJ2-7; D not certain. V dropped 6 bases and J dropped 7 bases, with 13 bases sitting between them. The CDR3 consists of 12 residues. Germline V gene data show CDR1 as MNHEY and CDR2 as SVGEGT. CDR3 region: CASSNGSPEQYF. CDR3 coding DNA: TGTGCCAGCAGCAACGGGTCCCCGGAGCAGTACTTC.

This clonotype has a handful of counts. CDR3 sequence reads: CASSFGDSGANVLTF. The CDR3 DNA is TGTGCCAGCAGTTTTGGAGACTCTGGGGCCAACGTCCTGACTTTC. The chain couples TRBV12-3 or TRBV12-4 to TRBJ2-6; D gene unclear. V was trimmed by 3 bases and J by 0 bases, leaving 6 bases between them. The CDR3 is made up of 15 amino acids.

This clonotype was recorded at least ten times. The rearrangement uses TRBV12-3 or TRBV12-4 and TRBJ2-7, with a tentative D call TRBD2 (6 bases). The CDR3 runs to 16 residues. V gave up 7 bases and J gave up 2 bases, with 21 bases separating them. Written as DNA, the CDR3 is TGTGCCAGCACCTCCGGGGAGGACTCCTCTACCTACGAGCAGTACTTC. Protein sequence: CASTSGEDSSTYEQYF.

This chain joins TRBV15 and TRBJ2-1; D unresolved. Per germline, CDR1 LNHNV and CDR2 YYDKDF (reference sequence). CDR3 length: 15 amino acids. V was cut by 2 bases and J by 7 bases, with 15 bases left in between. The CDR3 sequence: CATSRSSGPGNEQFF. The CDR3 DNA reads as TGTGCCACCAGCAGATCCTCCGGGCCCGGTAATGAGCAGTTCTTC.

The chain has TRBV28 and TRBJ2-1; TRBD2 matches at 8 bases. The CDR3 length is 15 residues. Germline values: CDR1 MDHEN, CDR2 SYDVKM. The trim removed 6 bases at V and 0 bases at J, leaving 4 bases unmatched. CDR3 amino acids: CASRRLANSYNEQFF. As DNA, the CDR3 is TGTGCCAGCAGAAGACTAGCGAACTCCTACAATGAGCAGTTCTTC.

This clonotype was seen a few times. CDR3 nucleotide sequence: TGTGCCAGCAGCGTAGGAGCGGGAGGCTCCTACGAGCAGTACTTC. Translated, it gives CASSVGAGGSYEQYF. V usage is TRBV9 and J usage is TRBJ2-7; 9 bases fit TRBD2. Trimming cost V 0 bases and J 0 bases; bases outside gene matches: 1. Germline V gives CDR1 SGDLS, CDR2 YYNGEE. The CDR3 covers 15 residues.

This clonotype occurred a few times. The chain carries TRBV30 and TRBJ2-1; 9 positions agree with TRBD1. This CDR3 contains 16 residues. With V trimmed by 5 bases and J by 4 bases, 12 bases remained unmatched. Germline lookup yields CDR1 GTSNPN and CDR2 SVGIG (reference sequence). CDR3 in amino acids: CAWDWTGASTYNEQFF. Written as DNA, the CDR3 is TGTGCCTGGGATTGGACAGGGGCATCTACTTACAATGAGCAGTTCTTC.

This clonotype has at least ten counts. The chain couples TRBV4-3 to TRBJ2-1, with 7 bases lining up with TRBD2. The CDR3 extends over 17 amino acids. With 0 bases clipped from V and 3 bases from J, the junction kept 8 bases outside the gene matches. Germline loops: CDR1 LGHNA, CDR2 YSLEER. The CDR3 nucleotides are TGCGCCAGCAGCCAAGATTGGGGGAGGGCCCTCTACAATGAGCAGTTCTTC. It codes for CASSQDWGRALYNEQFF.

This clonotype was counted between two and nine times. The V and J genes are TRBV27 and TRBJ2-1; TRBD1 matches at 8 bases. The V gene end was trimmed by 2 bases and the J gene end by 6 bases; junction bases not matched to a gene: 6. This CDR3 has 15 residues. Germline V CDR1 and CDR2: MNHEY, SMNVEV (reference sequence). The CDR3 sequence: CASSLRTGYSNEQFF. The CDR3 region has the DNA TGTGCCAGCAGTTTACGGACAGGGTATAGCAATGAGCAGTTCTTC.

The V gene is TRBV6-5, the J gene TRBJ1-4; D is undetermined. There are 15 residues in the CDR3. Between the trimmed V and J ends, which lost 0 bases and 0 bases, there was a span of 5 bases. Germline V CDR1 and CDR2: MNHEY, SVGAGI. CDR3 sequence reads: CASSYSYSTNEKLFF. Written as DNA, the CDR3 is TGTGCCAGCAGTTACTCGTACTCAACTAATGAAAAACTGTTTTTT.